This T cell receptor (beta chain) was retrieved from a study of blood T cell repertoires in COVID-19. The CDR3 runs 11 residues. The germline V gene encodes CDR1 MNHEY and CDR2 SVGEGT. The V end lost 5 bases, the J end lost 12 bases, and 13 bases lay between the germline ends. Sequenced by immunoSEQ multiplex PCR; TCRdb stores in-frame clones only, minus some. The sample has just over 300,000 clones; about 91% are singletons. Sequenced material: PBMCs or T cells enriched from blood (not recorded which). The source of this sequence is a woman between 18 and 30 years old who had recovered from COVID-19. The chain links TRBV6-2 or TRBV6-3 to TRBJ2-5, with D perhaps matching TRBD1 (6 bases). DNA of the CDR3: TGTGCCAGCAGTCAGGGACAACTGGAGTACTTC. Translated, it gives CASSQGQLEYF.